The clone carrying this TCR beta chain was recorded a few times. Assay: immunoSEQ multiplex PCR; the TCRdb copy retains only in-frame clones and omits some. The sample has about 1,000 clones, roughly 73% seen once; the top ten hold approximately 12%. This CDR3 has 15 amino acids. V was pared by 3 bases and J by 8 bases, with 5 bases of the junction left unmatched. Germline-derived CDR1 and CDR2 are SGHRS and YFSETQ. The sample belongs to a study of ipilimumab plus nivolumab after autologous stem cell transplantation. This clonotype originated in a male donor with primary mediastinal lymphoma. The starting material was PBMCs, obtained in a trial of ipilimumab plus nivolumab as post-transplant consolidation. The chain recombines TRBV5-1 with TRBJ2-1; 13 bases fit TRBD2. DNA for the CDR3: TGCGCCAGCAGCTGGACTAGCGGGAGTCCGGATGAGCAGTTCTTC. Translation: CASSWTSGSPDEQFF.